Reported below is one T cell receptor (beta chain). Its antigen is not identified. The CDR3 has 12 amino acids. Deletions cut 6 bases from V and 1 base from J, with 3 bases between. Germline assignment: CDR1 WSHSY and CDR2 SAAADI. Preterm samples came from extremely preterm deliveries at roughly 22-28 weeks. The entry originates in a study of naive CD8 T cells in extremely preterm neonates. Sequenced by immunoSEQ multiplex PCR; TCRdb stores in-frame clones only, minus some. Of about 23,000 clones in the sample, approximately 89% were seen once. Overall study findings and caveats: Relative to older groups, preterm infants had shorter, less trimmed CDR3s with fewer N additions. Preterm neonates had significantly lower iChao1 richness than other age groups.

The chain has TRBV10-2 and TRBJ2-2, with D uncertain. This clonotype was sampled from a boy who was born preterm. Sequencing was done on a sample of naive CD8+ T cells from cord blood. CDR3 in DNA: TGCGCCAGCAGACAGAACACCGGGGAGCTGTTTTTT. Its translation is CASRQNTGELFF.